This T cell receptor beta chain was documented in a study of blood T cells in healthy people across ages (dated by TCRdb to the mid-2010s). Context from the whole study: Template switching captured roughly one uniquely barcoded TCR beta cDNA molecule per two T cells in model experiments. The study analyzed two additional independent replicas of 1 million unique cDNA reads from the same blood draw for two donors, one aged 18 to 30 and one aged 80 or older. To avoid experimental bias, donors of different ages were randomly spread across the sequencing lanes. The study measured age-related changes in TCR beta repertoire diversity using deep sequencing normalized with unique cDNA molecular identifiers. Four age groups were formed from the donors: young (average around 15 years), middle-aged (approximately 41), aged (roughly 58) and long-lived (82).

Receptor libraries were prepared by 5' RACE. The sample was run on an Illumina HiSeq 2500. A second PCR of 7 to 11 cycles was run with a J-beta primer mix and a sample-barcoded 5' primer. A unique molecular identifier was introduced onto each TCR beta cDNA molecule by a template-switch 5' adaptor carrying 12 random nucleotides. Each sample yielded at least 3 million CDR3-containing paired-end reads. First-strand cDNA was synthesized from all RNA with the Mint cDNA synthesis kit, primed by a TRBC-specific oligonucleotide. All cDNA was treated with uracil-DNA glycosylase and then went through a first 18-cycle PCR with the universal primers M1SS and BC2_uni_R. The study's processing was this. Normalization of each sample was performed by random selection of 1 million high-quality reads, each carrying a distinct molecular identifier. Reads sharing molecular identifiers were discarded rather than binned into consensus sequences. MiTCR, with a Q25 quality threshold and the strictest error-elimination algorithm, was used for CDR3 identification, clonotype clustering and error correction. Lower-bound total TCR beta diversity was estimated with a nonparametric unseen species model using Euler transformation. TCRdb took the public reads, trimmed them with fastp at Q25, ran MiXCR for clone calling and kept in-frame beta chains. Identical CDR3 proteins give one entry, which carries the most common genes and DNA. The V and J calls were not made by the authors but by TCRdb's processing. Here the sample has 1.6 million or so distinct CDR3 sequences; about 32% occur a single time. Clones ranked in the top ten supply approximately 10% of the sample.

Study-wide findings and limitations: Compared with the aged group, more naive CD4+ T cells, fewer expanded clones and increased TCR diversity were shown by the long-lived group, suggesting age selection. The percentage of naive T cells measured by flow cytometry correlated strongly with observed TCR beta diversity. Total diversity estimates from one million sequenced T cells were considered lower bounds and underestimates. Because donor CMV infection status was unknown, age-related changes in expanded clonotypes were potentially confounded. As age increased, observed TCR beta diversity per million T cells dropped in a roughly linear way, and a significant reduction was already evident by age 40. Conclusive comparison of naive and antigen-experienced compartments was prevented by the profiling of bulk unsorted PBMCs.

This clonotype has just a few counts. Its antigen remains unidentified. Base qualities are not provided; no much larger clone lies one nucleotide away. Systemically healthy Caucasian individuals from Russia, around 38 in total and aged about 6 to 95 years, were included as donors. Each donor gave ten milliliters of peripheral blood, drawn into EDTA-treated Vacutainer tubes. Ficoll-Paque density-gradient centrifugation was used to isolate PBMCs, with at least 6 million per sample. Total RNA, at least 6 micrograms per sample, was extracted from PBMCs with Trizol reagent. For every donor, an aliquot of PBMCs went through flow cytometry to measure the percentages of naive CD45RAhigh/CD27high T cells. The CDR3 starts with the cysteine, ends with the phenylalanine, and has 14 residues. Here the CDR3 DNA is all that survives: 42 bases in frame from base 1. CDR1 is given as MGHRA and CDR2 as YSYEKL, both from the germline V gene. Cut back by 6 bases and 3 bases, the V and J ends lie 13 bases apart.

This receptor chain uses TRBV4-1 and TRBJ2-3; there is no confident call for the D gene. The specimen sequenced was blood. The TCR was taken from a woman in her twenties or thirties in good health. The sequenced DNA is TGCGCCAGCAGACCCAGAGACTTGACAGATACGCAGTATTTT. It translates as CASRPRDLTDTQYF.